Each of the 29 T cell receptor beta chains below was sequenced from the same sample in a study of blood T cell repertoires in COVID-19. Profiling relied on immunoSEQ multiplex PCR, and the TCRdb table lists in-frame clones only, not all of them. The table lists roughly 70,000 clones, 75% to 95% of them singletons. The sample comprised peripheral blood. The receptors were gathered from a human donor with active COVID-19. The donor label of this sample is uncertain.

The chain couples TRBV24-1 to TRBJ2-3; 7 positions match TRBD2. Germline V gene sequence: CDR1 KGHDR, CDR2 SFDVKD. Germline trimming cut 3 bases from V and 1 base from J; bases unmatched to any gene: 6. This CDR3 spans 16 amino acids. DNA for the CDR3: TGTGCCACCAGTGATAGGGCGGGAGAGGGCACAGATACGCAGTATTTT. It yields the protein CATSDRAGEGTDTQYF.

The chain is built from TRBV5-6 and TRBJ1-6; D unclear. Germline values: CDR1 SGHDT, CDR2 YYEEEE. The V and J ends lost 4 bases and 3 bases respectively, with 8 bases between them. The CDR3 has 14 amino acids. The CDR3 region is CASSNRNYNSPLHF. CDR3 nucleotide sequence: TGTGCCAGCAGCAACAGAAACTATAATTCACCCCTCCACTTT.

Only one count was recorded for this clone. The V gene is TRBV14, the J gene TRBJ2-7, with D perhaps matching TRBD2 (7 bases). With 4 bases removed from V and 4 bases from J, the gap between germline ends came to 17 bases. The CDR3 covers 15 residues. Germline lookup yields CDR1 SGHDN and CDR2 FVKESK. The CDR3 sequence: CASSPTGQAGYEQYF. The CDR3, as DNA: TGTGCCAGCAGCCCGACAGGCCAAGCGGGGTACGAGCAGTACTTC. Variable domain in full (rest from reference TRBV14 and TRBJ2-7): EAGVTQFPSHSVIEKGQTVTLRCDPISGHDNLYWYRRVMGKEIKFLLHFVKESKQDESGMPNNRFLAERTGGTYSTLKVQPAELEDSGVYFCASSPTGQAGYEQYFGPGTRLTVT.

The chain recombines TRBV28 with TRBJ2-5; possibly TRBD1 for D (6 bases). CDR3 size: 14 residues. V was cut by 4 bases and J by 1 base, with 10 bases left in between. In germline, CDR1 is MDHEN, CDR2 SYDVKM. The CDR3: CASSSGQSQETQYF. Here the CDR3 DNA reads TGTGCCAGCAGTTCTGGACAGTCCCAAGAGACCCAGTACTTC. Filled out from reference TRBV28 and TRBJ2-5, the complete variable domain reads DVKVTQSSRYLVKRTGEKVFLECVQDMDHENMFWYRQDPGLGLRLIYFSYDVKMKEKGDIPEGYSVSREKKERFSLILESASTNQTSMYLCASSSGQSQETQYFGPGTRLLVL.

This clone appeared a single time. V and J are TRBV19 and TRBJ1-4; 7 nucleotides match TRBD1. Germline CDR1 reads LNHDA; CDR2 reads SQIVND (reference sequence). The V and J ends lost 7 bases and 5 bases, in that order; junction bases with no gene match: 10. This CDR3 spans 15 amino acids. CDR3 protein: CASNGLTGPNEKLFF. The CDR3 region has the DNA TGTGCCAGTAATGGTTTGACAGGGCCGAATGAAAAACTGTTTTTT. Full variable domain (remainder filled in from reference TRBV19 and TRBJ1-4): DGGITQSPKYLFRKEGQNVTLSCEQNLNHDAMYWYRQDPGQGLRLIYYSQIVNDFQKGDIAEGYSVSREKKESFPLTVTSAQKNPTAFYLCASNGLTGPNEKLFFGSGTQLSVL.

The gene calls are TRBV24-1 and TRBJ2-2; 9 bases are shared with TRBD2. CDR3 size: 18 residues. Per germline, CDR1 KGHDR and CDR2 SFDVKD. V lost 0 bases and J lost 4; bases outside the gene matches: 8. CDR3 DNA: TGTGCCACCAGTGATTTGGATGTAGCGGGAGCATCCACCGGGGAGCTGTTTTTT. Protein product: CATSDLDVAGASTGELFF.

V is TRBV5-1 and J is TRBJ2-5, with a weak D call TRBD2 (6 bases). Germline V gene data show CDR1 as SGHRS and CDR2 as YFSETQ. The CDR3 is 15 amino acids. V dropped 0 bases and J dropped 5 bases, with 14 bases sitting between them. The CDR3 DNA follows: TGCGCCAGCAGCTTGGGGACTATAGGGGCGGAGACCCAGTACTTC. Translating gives CASSLGTIGAETQYF.

CDR3 sequence: CATSGTSRILGYNEQFF. The DNA for the CDR3 is TGTGCCACCAGTGGGACTAGCCGAATACTCGGTTACAATGAGCAGTTCTTC. V and J are TRBV24-1 and TRBJ2-1; 8 nucleotides align to TRBD2. Germline values: CDR1 KGHDR, CDR2 SFDVKD. Trimming at V came to 5 bases and at J to 4 bases, leaving 12 bases not matched to a gene. CDR3 size: 17 residues.

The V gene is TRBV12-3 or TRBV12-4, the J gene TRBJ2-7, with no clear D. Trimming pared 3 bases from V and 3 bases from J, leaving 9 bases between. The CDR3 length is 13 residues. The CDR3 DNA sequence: TGTGCCAGCAGTTTGAACAGTTTCTACGAGCAGTACTTC. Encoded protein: CASSLNSFYEQYF.

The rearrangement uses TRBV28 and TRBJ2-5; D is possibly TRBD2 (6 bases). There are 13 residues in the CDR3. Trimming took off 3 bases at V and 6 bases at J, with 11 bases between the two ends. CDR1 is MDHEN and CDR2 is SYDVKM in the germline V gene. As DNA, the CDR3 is TGTGCCAGCAGTTTGGAGGGCCCGAAGACCCAGTACTTC. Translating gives CASSLEGPKTQYF.

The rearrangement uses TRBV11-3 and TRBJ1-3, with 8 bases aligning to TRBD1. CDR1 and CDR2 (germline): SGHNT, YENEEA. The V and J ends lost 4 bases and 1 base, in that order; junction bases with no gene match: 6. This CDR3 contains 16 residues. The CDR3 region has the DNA TGTGCCAGCAGCTCCGGGACAGGCCTTTCTGGAAACACCATATATTTT. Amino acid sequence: CASSSGTGLSGNTIYF.

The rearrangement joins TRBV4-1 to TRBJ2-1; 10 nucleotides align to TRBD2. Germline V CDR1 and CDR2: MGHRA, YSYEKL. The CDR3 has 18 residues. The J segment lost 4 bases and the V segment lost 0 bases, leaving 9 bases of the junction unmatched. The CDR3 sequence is CASSQELAGAPGYNEQFF. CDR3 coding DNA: TGCGCCAGCAGCCAAGAGCTAGCGGGAGCGCCAGGGTACAATGAGCAGTTCTTC.

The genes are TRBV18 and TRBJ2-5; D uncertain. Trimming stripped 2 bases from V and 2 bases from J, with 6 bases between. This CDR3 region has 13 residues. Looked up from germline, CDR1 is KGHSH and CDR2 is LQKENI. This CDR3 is CASSPTAQETQYF. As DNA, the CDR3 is TGTGCCAGCTCACCAACAGCACAAGAGACCCAGTACTTC.

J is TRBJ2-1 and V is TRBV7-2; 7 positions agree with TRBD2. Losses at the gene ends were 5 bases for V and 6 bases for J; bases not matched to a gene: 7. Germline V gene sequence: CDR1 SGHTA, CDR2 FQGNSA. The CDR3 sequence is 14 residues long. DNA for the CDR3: TGTGCCAGCAGCCGTGGGGGGGAATTCAATGAGCAGTTCTTC. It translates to CASSRGGEFNEQFF.

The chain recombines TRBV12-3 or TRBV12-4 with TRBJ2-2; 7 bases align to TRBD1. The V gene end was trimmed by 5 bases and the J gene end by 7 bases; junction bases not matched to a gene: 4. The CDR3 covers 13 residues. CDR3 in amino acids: CASSRGGVGELFF. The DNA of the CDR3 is TGTGCCAGCAGTAGAGGGGGCGTCGGGGAGCTGTTTTTT.

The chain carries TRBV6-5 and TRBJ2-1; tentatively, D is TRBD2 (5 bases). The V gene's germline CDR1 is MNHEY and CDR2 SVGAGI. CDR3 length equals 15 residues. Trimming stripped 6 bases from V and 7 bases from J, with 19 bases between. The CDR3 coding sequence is TGTGCCAGCAGGGCGAATAGGGAGTGGAGTAATGAGCAGTTCTTC. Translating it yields CASRANREWSNEQFF.

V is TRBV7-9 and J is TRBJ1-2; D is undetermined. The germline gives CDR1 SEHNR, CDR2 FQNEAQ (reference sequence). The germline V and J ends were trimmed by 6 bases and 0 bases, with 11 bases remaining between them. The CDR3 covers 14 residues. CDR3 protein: CASSSAGSNYGYTF. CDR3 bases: TGTGCCAGCAGTTCCGCCGGTTCTAACTATGGCTACACCTTC.

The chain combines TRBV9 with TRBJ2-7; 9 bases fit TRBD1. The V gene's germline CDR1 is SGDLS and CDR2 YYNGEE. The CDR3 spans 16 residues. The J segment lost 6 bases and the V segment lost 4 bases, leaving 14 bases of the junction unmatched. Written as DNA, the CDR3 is TGTGCCAGCAGCTTTCTTCCCGGGACAGGGAGTACCGAGCAGTACTTC. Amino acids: CASSFLPGTGSTEQYF. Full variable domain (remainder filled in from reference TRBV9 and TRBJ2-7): DSGVTQTPKHLITATGQRVTLRCSPRSGDLSVYWYQQSLDQGLQFLIQYYNGEERAKGNILERFSAQQFPDLHSELNLSSLELGDSALYFCASSFLPGTGSTEQYFGPGTRLTVT.

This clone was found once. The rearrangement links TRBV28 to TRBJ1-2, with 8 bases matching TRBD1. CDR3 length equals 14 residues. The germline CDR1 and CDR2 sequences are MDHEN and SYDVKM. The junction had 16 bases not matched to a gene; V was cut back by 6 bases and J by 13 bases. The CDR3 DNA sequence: TGTGCCAGCAGCAAGGGTGGACAGGGACCTCACGGCACCTTC. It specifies CASSKGGQGPHGTF.

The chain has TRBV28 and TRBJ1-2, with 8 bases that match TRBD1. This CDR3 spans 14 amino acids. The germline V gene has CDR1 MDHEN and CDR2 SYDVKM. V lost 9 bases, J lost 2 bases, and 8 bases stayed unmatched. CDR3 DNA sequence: TGTGCCAGTACCGGGACAGGTTACAACTATGGCTACACCTTC. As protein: CASTGTGYNYGYTF.

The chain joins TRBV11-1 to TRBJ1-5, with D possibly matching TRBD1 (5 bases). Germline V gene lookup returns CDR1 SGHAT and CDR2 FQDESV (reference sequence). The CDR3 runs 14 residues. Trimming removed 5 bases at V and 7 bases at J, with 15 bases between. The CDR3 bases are TGTGCCAGCAGCCGGGACCCGGGAGACCAGCCCCAGCATTTT. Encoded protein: CASSRDPGDQPQHF.

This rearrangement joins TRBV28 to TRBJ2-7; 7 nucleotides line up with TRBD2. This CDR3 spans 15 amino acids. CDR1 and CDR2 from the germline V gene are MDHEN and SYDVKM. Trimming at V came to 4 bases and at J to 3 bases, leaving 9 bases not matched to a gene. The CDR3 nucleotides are TGTGCCAGCAGTTCCGCCCTCCGGGGGGTCTACGAGCAGTACTTC. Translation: CASSSALRGVYEQYF.

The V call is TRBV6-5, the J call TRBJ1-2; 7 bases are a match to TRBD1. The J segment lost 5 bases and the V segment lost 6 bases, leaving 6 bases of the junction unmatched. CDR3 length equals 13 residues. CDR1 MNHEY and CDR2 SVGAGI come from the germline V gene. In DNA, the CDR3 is TGTGCCAGCAGCGACAGGGACTTATATGGCTACACCTTC. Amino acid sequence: CASSDRDLYGYTF.

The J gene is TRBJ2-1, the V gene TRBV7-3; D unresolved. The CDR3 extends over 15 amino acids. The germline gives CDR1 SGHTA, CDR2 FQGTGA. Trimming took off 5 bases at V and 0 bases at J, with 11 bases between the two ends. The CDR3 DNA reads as TGTGCCAGCAGCGTATCGTCTAGCTCCTACAATGAGCAGTTCTTC. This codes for CASSVSSSSYNEQFF.

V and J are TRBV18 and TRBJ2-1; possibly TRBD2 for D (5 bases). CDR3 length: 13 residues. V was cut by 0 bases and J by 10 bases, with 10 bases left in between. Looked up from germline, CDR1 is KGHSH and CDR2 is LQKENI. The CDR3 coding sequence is TGTGCCAGCTCACCACCCGGACGGGAAGAGCAGTTCTTC. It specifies CASSPPGREEQFF.

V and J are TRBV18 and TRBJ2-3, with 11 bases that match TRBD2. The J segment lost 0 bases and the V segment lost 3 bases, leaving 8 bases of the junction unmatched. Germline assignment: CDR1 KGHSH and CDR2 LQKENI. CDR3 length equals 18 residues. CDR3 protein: CASSPVTGTSGSTDTQYF. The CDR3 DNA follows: TGTGCCAGCTCACCCGTGACCGGGACTAGCGGTAGCACAGATACGCAGTATTTT.

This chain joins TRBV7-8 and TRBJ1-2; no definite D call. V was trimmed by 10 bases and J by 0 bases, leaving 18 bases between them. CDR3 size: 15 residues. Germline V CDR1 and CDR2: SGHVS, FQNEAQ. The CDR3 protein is CATTREGLANYGYTF. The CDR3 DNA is TGTGCCACTACGAGGGAGGGCTTAGCTAACTATGGCTACACCTTC.

This chain's CDR3 is CASSYTLQGRETQYF. Here the CDR3 DNA reads TGTGCCAGCAGTTACACCCTACAGGGGCGAGAGACCCAGTACTTC. The gene calls are TRBV6-6 and TRBJ2-5; 7 nucleotides agree with TRBD1. CDR3 size: 15 residues. V lost 2 bases and J lost 4; bases outside the gene matches: 7. Germline lookup yields CDR1 MNHNY and CDR2 SVGAGI (reference sequence).

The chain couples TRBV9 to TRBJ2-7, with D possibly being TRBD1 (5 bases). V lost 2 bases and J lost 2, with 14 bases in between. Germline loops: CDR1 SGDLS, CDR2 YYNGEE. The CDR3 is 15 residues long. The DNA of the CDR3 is TGTGCCAGCAGCGTCACACAGGAACTTACCTACGAGCAGTACTTC. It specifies CASSVTQELTYEQYF.